The 5 T cell receptor beta chains presented below share a single source sample, sequenced in a study of response to subunit inactivated influenza vaccine (dated by TCRdb to the late 2010s). The library was made by RT-PCR. Reads for this sample came from an Illumina HiSeq 2500. In TCRdb, the public reads were trimmed at Q25 with fastp and aligned with MiXCR, with productive beta chains retained. Rows are combined by CDR3 protein, so each entry shows the most common genes and DNA. A total of more than 200,000 distinct CDR3 sequences appear in this sample, 12% of them only once. The ten largest make up 7.8% of the sample. This specimen was non-naive T cells sorted from PBMCs, taken roughly 15 days before vaccination. The cell subset or site label here, explained by the study, means: memory T cell fraction. The receptor source for this set is a man over 45 who received an inactivated influenza vaccine. Donor details come from another sample of the same person, matched by shared clones.

At least ten counts were recorded for this clonotype. CDR3 sequence reads: CAISTGGYEQYF. The CDR3 nucleotides are TGTGCCATCAGTACAGGGGGCTACGAGCAGTACTTC. The chain couples TRBV10-3 to TRBJ2-7; TRBD1 matches at 8 bases. With V trimmed by 5 bases and J by 3 bases, 0 bases remained unmatched. CDR3 length: 12 amino acids. Germline V gene lookup returns CDR1 ENHRY and CDR2 SYGVKD.

The chain employs TRBV12-3 or TRBV12-4 and TRBJ2-7, with TRBD2 identical over 7 bases. The CDR3 sequence is 15 residues long. The junction had 9 bases not matched to a gene; V was cut back by 4 bases and J by 3 bases. In DNA, the CDR3 is TGTGCCAGCAGTTCATGGGACTACGGAAACTACGAGCAGTACTTC. Translated, it gives CASSSWDYGNYEQYF.

V is TRBV12-3 or TRBV12-4 and J is TRBJ2-7; D is unresolved. V lost 3 bases to trimming and J lost 2 bases, with 11 bases between them. The CDR3 totals 14 residues. The CDR3 nucleotides are TGTGCCAGCAGTTTGGGTGGGCCAACCTACGAGCAGTACTTC. Translating gives CASSLGGPTYEQYF.

This clonotype was detected only a few times. The chain combines TRBV2 with TRBJ2-1; TRBD2 matches at 12 bases. Unmatched junction bases numbered 8, after V lost 6 bases and J lost 8 bases. CDR3 length equals 15 residues. Germline V gene data show CDR1 as SNHLY and CDR2 as FYNNEI. The CDR3 is CASRALAGGGDEQFF. CDR3 DNA: TGTGCCAGCAGGGCTCTAGCGGGAGGGGGCGATGAGCAGTTCTTC.

This chain uses TRBV6-5 with TRBJ2-7; TRBD1 matches at 8 bases. V trimming: 4 bases; J trimming: 6 bases; junction bases outside the gene matches: 5. The germline gives CDR1 MNHEY, CDR2 SVGAGI. CDR3 length equals 13 residues. In DNA, the CDR3 is TGTGCCAGCAGTTTTGGACAGGGTCGCGAGCAGTACTTC. It translates to CASSFGQGREQYF.